Below are 32 T cell receptor gamma chains sequenced from a single sample in a study of Vδ1+ human thymocytes. Antigen specificity for these receptors is unknown. Study observations and caveats: Highly polyclonal TRG and TRD repertoires with Gaussian CDR3 length distributions appeared in thymus.

Sequences come from RNA converted to cDNA by reverse transcription. Pooled V-gene forward primers with one constant-region reverse primer generated the CDR3 amplicons by multiplex PCR. TCRdb redid the clone calls on the multiplex PCR reads with CATT. The data show 36,000 or so gamma-chain clones, with about 19% seen just once and under 2% held by the top ten. Material for sequencing was Vdelta1+ gamma-delta thymocytes from the thymus. The subset here: FACS-sorted CD3+ TCRalphabeta- TCRVdelta1+ TCRVdelta2- thymocytes. These receptors all come from a girl under two years old who had congenital heart surgery.

This sequence joins TRGV5 and TRGJ1 or TRGJ2. The CDR3 is 11 residues long. Per the germline V gene, CDR1 is VINAFY and CDR2 is YDVSNSKD. V trimming: 0 bases; J trimming: 15 bases; junction bases outside the gene matches: 8. CDR3 amino acids: CATWDRDRLLF. Here the CDR3 DNA reads TGTGCCACCTGGGACAGGGACCGTCTACTCTTT.

This chain connects TRGV3 to TRGJP2. V dropped 0 bases and J dropped 1; count of bases not matched to a gene: 8. Germline V gene lookup returns CDR1 VTNTFY and CDR2 YDVSTARD (reference sequence). The CDR3 totals 17 residues. In nucleotides, the CDR3 is TGTGCCACCTGGGACAGGCCGATGTTTAGTAGTGATTGGATCAAGACGTTT. This translates into CATWDRPMFSSDWIKTF.

The genes are TRGV9 and TRGJP1. The CDR3 covers 9 residues. V was clipped by 12 bases and J by 12 bases; unmatched bases: 7. The germline V gene has CDR1 GITISATS and CDR2 ISYDGTV (reference sequence). The CDR3 DNA follows: TGTGCCGGGGTAGGGTTCAAGATATTT. Its translation: CAGVGFKIF.

About this clone: Other DNA sequences in this specimen translate into the identical CDR3. This rearrangement joins TRGV9 to TRGJ1 or TRGJ2. The CDR3 runs to 13 residues. Trimming cost V 2 bases and J 7 bases; bases outside gene matches: 8. CDR1 is GITISATS and CDR2 is ISYDGTV in the germline V gene (reference sequence). In DNA form, the CDR3 reads TGTGCCTTGTGGGAGGCCCCAGGGTATAAGAAACTCTTT. Translated: CALWEAPGYKKLF.

The chain carries TRGV8 and TRGJ1 or TRGJ2. CDR1 is VENAVY and CDR2 is YDSYNSRV in the germline V gene. This CDR3 has 13 residues. Trimming removed 2 bases from V and 6 bases from J; junction bases left unmatched: 7. The CDR3 coding sequence is TGTGCCACCTGGGATAAGTGGGGTTATAAGAAACTCTTT. It codes for CATWDKWGYKKLF.

The chain links TRGV9 to TRGJ1 or TRGJ2. CDR1 and CDR2 from the germline V gene are GITISATS and ISYDGTV (reference sequence). With 4 bases clipped from V and 11 bases from J, the junction kept 11 bases outside the gene matches. This CDR3 has 12 amino acids. For the CDR3, the DNA is TGTGCCTTGTGGGATCTACCTTTGGAGAAACTCTTT. Protein sequence: CALWDLPLEKLF.

In its sample, this clone was seen a few times. V and J are TRGV2 and TRGJ1 or TRGJ2. V dropped 6 bases and J dropped 8; count of bases not matched to a gene: 7. The CDR3 has 11 amino acids. From germline, CDR1 is EGSNGY and CDR2 YDSYNSKV. CDR3 amino acids: CATWYAHKKLF. The CDR3 nucleotides are TGTGCCACCTGGTATGCCCATAAGAAACTCTTT.

The J gene is TRGJ1 or TRGJ2, the V gene TRGV9. CDR3 size: 13 residues. The junction had 10 bases not matched to a gene; V was cut back by 1 base and J by 10 bases. The germline CDR1 and CDR2 sequences are GITISATS and ISYDGTV (reference sequence). CDR3 residues: CALWEVGVLKKLF. The CDR3 DNA reads as TGTGCCTTGTGGGAGGTAGGGGTGTTGAAGAAACTCTTT.

This clone has just a few counts. The sample holds other DNA sequences that translate to the same CDR3. The genes are TRGV4 and TRGJ1 or TRGJ2. CDR1 is EGSTGY and CDR2 is YDSYTSSV in the germline V gene. The CDR3 is 11 residues long. Trimming cost V 1 base and J 10 bases; bases outside gene matches: 4. The CDR3 DNA sequence: TGTGCCACCTGGGATGGCCAAAAGAAACTCTTT. It codes for CATWDGQKKLF.

This clone was recorded a few times. The gene calls are TRGV4 and TRGJ1 or TRGJ2. From germline, CDR1 is EGSTGY and CDR2 YDSYTSSV. The ends lost 1 base at V and 5 bases at J; junction bases unmatched: 8. The CDR3 totals 14 residues. DNA of the CDR3: TGTGCCACCTGGGATGGAATCCCCGATTATAAGAAACTCTTT. It specifies CATWDGIPDYKKLF.

This chain connects TRGV8 to TRGJ1 or TRGJ2. CDR1 and CDR2 from the germline V gene are VENAVY and YDSYNSRV. This CDR3 region has 13 residues. V shed 6 bases, J shed 0 bases, and the junction held 5 bases outside the gene matches. The CDR3 is CATWPSNYYKKLF. The CDR3 DNA reads as TGTGCCACCTGGCCCTCGAATTATTATAAGAAACTCTTT.

This clone was found a few times. V gene TRGV2 combines with J gene TRGJ1 or TRGJ2. This CDR3 contains 13 residues. V was clipped by 3 bases and J by 2 bases; unmatched bases: 4. Germline-derived CDR1 and CDR2 are EGSNGY and YDSYNSKV. CDR3 DNA: TGTGCCACCTGGGACATCTATTATTATAAGAAACTCTTT. Translated, it gives CATWDIYYYKKLF.

This clone appeared a few times. The chain has TRGV9 and TRGJP1. CDR3 length: 14 residues. CDR1 is GITISATS, CDR2 ISYDGTV, per germline (reference sequence). The junction had 1 base not matched to a gene; V was cut back by 0 bases and J by 3 bases. In DNA, the CDR3 is TGTGCCTTGTGGGAGGTGCCCACTGGTTGGTTCAAGATATTT. Its protein is CALWEVPTGWFKIF.

This rearrangement joins TRGV9 to TRGJP1. This CDR3 is 25 amino acids long. Germline V CDR1 and CDR2: GITISATS, ISYDGTV (reference sequence). The junction had 31 bases not matched to a gene; V was cut back by 0 bases and J by 0 bases. In nucleotides, the CDR3 is TGTGCCTTGTGGGAGGTGCGGACACCCAGTGCAATAAGGTCTCCATCAGATACCACTGGTTGGTTCAAGATATTT. This translates into CALWEVRTPSAIRSPSDTTGWFKIF.

This clone has just a few counts. A much larger clone lies a single base off, so this may be a read error. Other nucleotide sequences in the sample specify the same CDR3. The chain recombines TRGV9 with TRGJ1 or TRGJ2. The CDR3 sequence is 12 residues long. The V gene's germline CDR1 is GITISATS and CDR2 ISYDGTV (reference sequence). Trimming at V came to 0 bases and at J to 7 bases, leaving 3 bases not matched to a gene. CDR3 sequence (DNA): TGTGCCTTGTGGGAGGTGTTGTATAAGAAACTCTTT. Its protein product is CALWEVLYKKLF.

This chain links TRGV9 with TRGJP1. The CDR3 runs 13 residues. Losses at the gene ends were 2 bases for V and 11 bases for J; bases not matched to a gene: 8. The V gene's germline CDR1 is GITISATS and CDR2 ISYDGTV (reference sequence). CDR3 region: CALWEGPTWFKIF. In nucleotides, the CDR3 is TGTGCCTTGTGGGAGGGTCCGACGTGGTTCAAGATATTT.

The rearrangement joins TRGV8 to TRGJ1 or TRGJ2. This CDR3 has 11 residues. In germline, CDR1 is VENAVY, CDR2 YDSYNSRV. The V gene end was trimmed by 0 bases and the J gene end by 12 bases; junction bases not matched to a gene: 5. The DNA for the CDR3 is TGTGCCACCTGGGATAGGTCGGTGAAACTCTTT. Translation gives CATWDRSVKLF.

This clone has just a few counts. The chain joins TRGV9 to TRGJ1 or TRGJ2. V trimming: 5 bases; J trimming: 7 bases; junction bases outside the gene matches: 5. The length of the CDR3 is 11 residues. Germline V lookup: CDR1 GITISATS, CDR2 ISYDGTV (reference sequence). This CDR3 is CALWGQYKKLF. The CDR3 DNA reads as TGTGCCTTGTGGGGGCAATATAAGAAACTCTTT.

Comment on this clone: A far larger clone is one base from this, pointing to a likely read error. This CDR3 is also generated by other DNA sequences in the sample. The V gene is TRGV2, the J gene TRGJ1 or TRGJ2. CDR3 length: 13 amino acids. V was pared by 0 bases and J by 7 bases, with 6 bases of the junction left unmatched. The germline gives CDR1 EGSNGY, CDR2 YDSYNSKV. CDR3 nucleotides: TGTGCCACCTGGGACGGGCCTTACTATAAGAAACTCTTT. Protein: CATWDGPYYKKLF.

The rearrangement links TRGV9 to TRGJ1 or TRGJ2. CDR3 size: 12 residues. Germline trimming cut 5 bases from V and 5 bases from J; bases unmatched to any gene: 6. CDR1 is GITISATS, CDR2 ISYDGTV, per germline (reference sequence). The CDR3 reads CALWVSHYKKLF. The CDR3 region has the DNA TGTGCCTTGTGGGTCTCACATTATAAGAAACTCTTT.

This clone was recorded a few times. The sample carries other DNA sequences with the same CDR3. The chain recombines TRGV9 with TRGJP2. CDR1 and CDR2 from the germline V gene are GITISATS and ISYDGTV (reference sequence). J was trimmed by 8 bases and V by 0 bases; bases with no gene match: 3. CDR3 length: 13 residues. The CDR3 DNA reads TGTGCCTTGTGGGAGGTGGGGGATTGGATCAAGACGTTT. Translating gives CALWEVGDWIKTF.

The chain recombines TRGV3 with TRGJP2. Germline V CDR1 and CDR2: VTNTFY, YDVSTARD (reference sequence). This CDR3 has 13 residues. The junction had 4 bases not matched to a gene; V was cut back by 0 bases and J by 9 bases. The CDR3 loop is CATWDRLHWIKTF. DNA for the CDR3: TGTGCCACCTGGGACAGGCTCCATTGGATCAAGACGTTT.

The chain links TRGV2 to TRGJP2. Germline loops: CDR1 EGSNGY, CDR2 YDSYNSKV. With V trimmed by 1 base and J by 14 bases, 10 bases remained unmatched. CDR3 length: 13 residues. CDR3: CATWDGKTHIKTF. The CDR3 bases are TGTGCCACCTGGGACGGAAAGACTCACATCAAGACGTTT.

This clone is medium-sized. In the same sample, other DNA sequences code for this CDR3. This chain uses TRGV3 with TRGJ1 or TRGJ2. CDR1 and CDR2 (germline): VTNTFY, YDVSTARD (reference sequence). Losses at the gene ends were 0 bases for V and 1 base for J; bases not matched to a gene: 3. This CDR3 contains 14 residues. Here the CDR3 DNA reads TGTGCCACCTGGGACAGGCCTAATTATTATAAGAAACTCTTT. It encodes CATWDRPNYYKKLF.

This chain links TRGV3 with TRGJ1 or TRGJ2. The CDR3 is 13 amino acids. Germline V gives CDR1 VTNTFY, CDR2 YDVSTARD (reference sequence). V trimming: 2 bases; J trimming: 11 bases; junction bases outside the gene matches: 12. DNA for the CDR3: TGTGCCACCTGGGACAATTTCGCGCTTGAGAAACTCTTT. Translating it yields CATWDNFALEKLF.

This clone appeared a few times. The chain carries TRGV3 and TRGJ1 or TRGJ2. V was clipped by 1 base and J by 5 bases; unmatched bases: 11. CDR3 length: 15 amino acids. Per the germline V gene, CDR1 is VTNTFY and CDR2 is YDVSTARD (reference sequence). CDR3 DNA sequence: TGTGCCACCTGGGACAGCCCCATTGCTAATTATAAGAAACTCTTT. Amino acid sequence: CATWDSPIANYKKLF.

This clone was seen more than once but under ten times. A much larger clone is a single base away; this may be a read error. V is TRGV2 and J is TRGJ1 or TRGJ2. Germline trimming cut 3 bases from V and 2 bases from J; bases unmatched to any gene: 4. In germline, CDR1 is EGSNGY, CDR2 YDSYNSKV. CDR3 length: 13 residues. The CDR3 reads CATWDQYYYKKLF. DNA of the CDR3: TGTGCCACCTGGGACCAGTATTATTATAAGAAACTCTTT.

The V call is TRGV2, the J call TRGJ1 or TRGJ2. Germline loops: CDR1 EGSNGY, CDR2 YDSYNSKV. The V and J ends lost 0 bases and 8 bases, in that order; junction bases with no gene match: 7. The CDR3 spans 13 residues. The CDR3 loop reads CATWDGHSNKKLF. The CDR3, as DNA: TGTGCCACCTGGGACGGGCACTCGAATAAGAAACTCTTT.

Details on this clone: Other nucleotide sequences in the sample specify the same CDR3. The chain has TRGV4 and TRGJ1 or TRGJ2. V lost 0 bases to trimming and J lost 8 bases; unmatched junction nucleotides: 7. Per germline, CDR1 EGSTGY and CDR2 YDSYTSSV. The CDR3 runs to 13 residues. The CDR3 protein is CATWDGRRNKKLF. The CDR3 bases are TGTGCCACCTGGGATGGGCGCCGGAATAAGAAACTCTTT.

Concerning this clone: The junction departs from the called germline gene at one end, perhaps through a read error. The V gene is TRGV2, the J gene TRGJ1 or TRGJ2. The CDR3 totals 13 residues. The germline V gene encodes CDR1 EGSNGY and CDR2 YDSYNSKV. The CDR3 DNA follows: TGCGCCACCTGGGACTCCGGGGATTATAAGAAACTCTTT. Translating gives CATWDSGDYKKLF.

The chain recombines TRGV9 with TRGJ1 or TRGJ2. The CDR3 loop spans 11 amino acids. Losses at the gene ends were 10 bases for V and 3 bases for J; bases not matched to a gene: 6. Per the germline V gene, CDR1 is GITISATS and CDR2 is ISYDGTV (reference sequence). This CDR3 is CALEPYYKKLF. The CDR3 DNA sequence: TGTGCCTTAGAACCTTATTATAAGAAACTCTTT.

This clone was picked up a small number of times. This chain connects TRGV8 to TRGJP1. Germline trimming cut 5 bases from V and 4 bases from J; bases unmatched to any gene: 1. In germline, CDR1 is VENAVY, CDR2 YDSYNSRV. CDR3 length: 12 amino acids. CDR3 DNA: TGTGCCACCTGGGGCACTGGTTGGTTCAAGATATTT. This encodes CATWGTGWFKIF.